In this sample, the clone carrying this T cell receptor beta chain turned up a few times. The antigen is not known. These data belong to a study of identical twins. Overall study results and limits: Low generation probability was overrepresented in out-of-frame alpha sequences shared by twins. Invariant MAIT and iNKT cells could partly confound zero-insertion analyses. Fewer insertions were carried by abundant cord blood beta clonotypes, but none was seen in memory repertoires.

Everyone who gave samples was a healthy Caucasian. The CDR3 is 12 residues long. Trimming cost V 6 bases and J 8 bases; bases outside gene matches: 7. Germline values: CDR1 DFQATT, CDR2 SNEGSKA (reference sequence). TCRdb passed the 5' RACE reads through MiXCR, listing each CDR3 protein once. The table lists approximately 700,000 distinct CDR3 sequences, 5.5% to 6.5% of them singletons, with 1.5% to 2% in the top ten. The chain employs TRBV20-1 and TRBJ2-1; 7 positions match TRBD1. This TCR came from a young man in good health. Source material: naive T cells sorted from blood. The CDR3 DNA reads TGCAGTGCAAGGACAGGTCTCGATGAGCAGTTCTTC. It codes for CSARTGLDEQFF.